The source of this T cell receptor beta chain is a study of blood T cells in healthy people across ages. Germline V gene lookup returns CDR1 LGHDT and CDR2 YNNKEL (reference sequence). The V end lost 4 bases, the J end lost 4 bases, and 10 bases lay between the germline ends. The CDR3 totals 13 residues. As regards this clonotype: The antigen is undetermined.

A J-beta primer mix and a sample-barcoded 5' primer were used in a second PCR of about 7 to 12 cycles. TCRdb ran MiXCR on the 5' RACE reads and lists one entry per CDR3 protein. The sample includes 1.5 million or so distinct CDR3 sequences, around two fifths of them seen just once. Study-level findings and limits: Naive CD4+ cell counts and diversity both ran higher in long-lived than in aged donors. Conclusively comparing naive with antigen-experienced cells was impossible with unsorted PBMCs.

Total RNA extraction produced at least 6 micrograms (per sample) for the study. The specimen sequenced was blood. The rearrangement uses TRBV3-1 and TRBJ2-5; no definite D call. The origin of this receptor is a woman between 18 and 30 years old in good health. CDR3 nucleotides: TGTGCCAGCAGCCCCTGGTTGGGAGAGACCCAGTACTTC. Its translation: CASSPWLGETQYF.